This entry features one T cell receptor (beta chain) sequence. The antigen is undetermined. Time point specified: after neoadjuvant nivolumab, at surgical resection. These oral cavity squamous cell carcinomas were HPV-negative and locally advanced. This sample is drawn from a study of neoadjuvant anti-PD-1 for oral cavity cancer. Study overall: Patients without progression got a fourth dose around day 43.

The CDR3 has 15 amino acids. V was trimmed by 0 bases and J by 7 bases, leaving 13 bases between them. Germline V gene data show CDR1 as MNHNS and CDR2 as SASEGT. Study-level points and caveats: Treg/Th17 ratio rose with pretreatment blood and fell with post-treatment tumor TCRbeta clonality.

Sequencing was performed with immunoSEQ multiplex PCR; in TCRdb, only in-frame clones are kept and a portion is missing. The sample includes approximately 23,000 clones, 40% to 45% of them seen just once. Here the sequenced sample was tumor tissue, taken after nivolumab (anti-PD-1) treatment. The J gene is TRBJ2-1, the V gene TRBV6-1, with D possibly TRBD2 on 6 matching bases. This sequence was found in a person between 40 and 80 years old with oral cavity squamous cell carcinoma. The CDR3 loop reads CASSEAAGWGNEQFF. In DNA, the CDR3 is TGTGCCAGCAGTGAAGCTGCGGGGTGGGGGAATGAGCAGTTCTTC.